This T cell receptor (beta chain) was documented in a study of cytomegalovirus exposure and HLA in healthy donors. For the study at large: About 79 million unique TCRs from HLA-typed donors were held in an early data release. Points from the study as a whole: Most subjects' HLA-A and HLA-B alleles were reportedly predicted from TCR beta sequences.

Researchers ran the PCR with 60 Vbeta and 13 Jbeta primers. Profiling relied on immunoSEQ multiplex PCR, and the TCRdb table lists in-frame clones only, not all of them. The sample holds about 180,000 clones, more than 80% seen once. A word on this clone: Its antigen is undetermined.

The CDR3 spans 14 residues. Looked up from germline, CDR1 is SGHAT and CDR2 is FQNNGV. V dropped 3 bases and J dropped 6 bases, with 14 bases sitting between them. The chain combines TRBV11-2 with TRBJ1-1; D is unresolved. Input material: PBMCs. This clonotype was obtained from a woman aged 18-30 years in good health and CMV-seropositive. In DNA, the CDR3 is TGTGCCAGCAGCTTTACTGCATGGTATTCTGAAGCTTTCTTT. Its translation is CASSFTAWYSEAFF.